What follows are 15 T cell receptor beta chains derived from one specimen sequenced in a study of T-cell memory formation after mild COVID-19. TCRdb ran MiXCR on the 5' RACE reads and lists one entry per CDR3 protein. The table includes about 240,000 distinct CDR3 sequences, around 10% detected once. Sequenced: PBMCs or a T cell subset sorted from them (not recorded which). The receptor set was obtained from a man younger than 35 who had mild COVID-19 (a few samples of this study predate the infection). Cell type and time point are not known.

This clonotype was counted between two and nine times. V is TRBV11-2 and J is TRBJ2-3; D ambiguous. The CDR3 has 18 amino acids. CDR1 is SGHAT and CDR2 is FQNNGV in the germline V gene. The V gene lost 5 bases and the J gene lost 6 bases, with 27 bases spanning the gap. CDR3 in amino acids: CASSGSTIGVQLSDTQYF. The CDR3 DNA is TGTGCCAGCAGCGGGTCCACTATCGGTGTACAACTGTCGGATACGCAGTATTTT.

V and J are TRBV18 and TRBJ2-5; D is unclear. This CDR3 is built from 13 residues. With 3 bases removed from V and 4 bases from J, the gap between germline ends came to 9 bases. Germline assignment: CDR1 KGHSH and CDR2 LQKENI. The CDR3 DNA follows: TGTGCCAGCTCACCGCGTGATTCAGAGACCCAGTACTTC. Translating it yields CASSPRDSETQYF.

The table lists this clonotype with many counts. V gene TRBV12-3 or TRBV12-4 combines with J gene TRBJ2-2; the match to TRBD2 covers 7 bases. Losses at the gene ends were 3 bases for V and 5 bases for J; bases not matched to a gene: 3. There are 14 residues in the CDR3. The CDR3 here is CASSLNGRTGELFF. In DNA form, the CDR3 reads TGTGCCAGCAGTTTGAACGGGAGGACCGGGGAGCTGTTTTTT.

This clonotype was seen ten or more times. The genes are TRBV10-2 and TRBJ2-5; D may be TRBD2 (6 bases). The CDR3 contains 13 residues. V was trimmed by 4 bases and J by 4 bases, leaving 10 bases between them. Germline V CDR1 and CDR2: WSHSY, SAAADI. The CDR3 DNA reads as TGCGCCAGCAGTGGGGACTCGCGAGAGACCCAGTACTTC. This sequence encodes CASSGDSRETQYF.

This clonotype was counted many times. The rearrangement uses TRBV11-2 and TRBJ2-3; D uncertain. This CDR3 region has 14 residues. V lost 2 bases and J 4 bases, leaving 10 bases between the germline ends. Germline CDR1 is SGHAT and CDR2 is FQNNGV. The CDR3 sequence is CASSLLGKADTQYF. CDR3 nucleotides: TGTGCCAGCAGCTTATTGGGGAAAGCAGATACGCAGTATTTT.

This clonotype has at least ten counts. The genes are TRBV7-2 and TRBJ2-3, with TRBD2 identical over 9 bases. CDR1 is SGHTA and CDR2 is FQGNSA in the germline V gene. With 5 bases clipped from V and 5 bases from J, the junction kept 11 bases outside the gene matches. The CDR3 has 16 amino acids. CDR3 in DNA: TGTGCCAGCAGCCCTCAGCGGGGGGTCTTCCTAGATACGCAGTATTTT. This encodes CASSPQRGVFLDTQYF.

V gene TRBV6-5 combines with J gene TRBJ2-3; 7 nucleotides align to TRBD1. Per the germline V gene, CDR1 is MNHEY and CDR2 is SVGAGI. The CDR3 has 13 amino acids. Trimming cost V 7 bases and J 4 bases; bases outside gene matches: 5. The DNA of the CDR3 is TGTGCCAGCACAGGGGGTCCTTCAGATACGCAGTATTTT. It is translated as CASTGGPSDTQYF.

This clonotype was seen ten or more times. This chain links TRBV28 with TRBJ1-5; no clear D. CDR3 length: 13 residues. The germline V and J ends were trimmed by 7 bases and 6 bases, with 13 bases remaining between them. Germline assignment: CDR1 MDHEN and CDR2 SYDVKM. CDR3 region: CASTGSYIQPQHF. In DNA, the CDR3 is TGTGCCAGCACGGGCAGCTATATTCAGCCCCAGCATTTT.

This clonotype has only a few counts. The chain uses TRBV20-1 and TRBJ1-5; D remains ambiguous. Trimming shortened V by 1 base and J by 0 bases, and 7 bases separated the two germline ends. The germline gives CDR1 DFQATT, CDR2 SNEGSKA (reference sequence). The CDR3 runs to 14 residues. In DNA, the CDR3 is TGCAGTGCTAGAGGCGGTCCTAGCAATCAGCCCCAGCATTTT. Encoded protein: CSARGGPSNQPQHF.

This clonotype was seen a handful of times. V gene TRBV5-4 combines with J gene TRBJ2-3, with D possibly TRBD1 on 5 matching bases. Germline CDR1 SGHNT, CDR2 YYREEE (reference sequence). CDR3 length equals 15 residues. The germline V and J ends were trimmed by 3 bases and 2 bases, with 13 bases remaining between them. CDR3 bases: TGTGCCAGCAGCTCGGACAAGGACCACACAGATACGCAGTATTTT. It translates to CASSSDKDHTDTQYF.

The CDR3 nucleotides are TGTGCCAGCAGTGGGGGTAGCGGGGGACAAGAGACCCAGTACTTC. It encodes CASSGGSGGQETQYF. The chain has TRBV2 and TRBJ2-5, with 9 bases matching TRBD2. The germline V gene encodes CDR1 SNHLY and CDR2 FYNNEI. V shed 4 bases, J shed 2 bases, and the junction held 5 bases outside the gene matches. The CDR3 length is 15 residues. The full variable domain, its missing parts supplied by reference TRBV2 and TRBJ2-5, is EPEVTQTPSHQVTQMGQEVILRCVPISNHLYFYWYRQILGQKVEFLVSFYNNEISEKSEIFDDQFSVERPDGSNFTLKIRSTKLEDSAMYFCASSGGSGGQETQYFGPGTRLLVL.

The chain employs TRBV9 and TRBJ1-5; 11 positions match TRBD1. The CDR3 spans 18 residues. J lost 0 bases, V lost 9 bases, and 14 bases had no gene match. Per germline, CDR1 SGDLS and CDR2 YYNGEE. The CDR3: CATRNRDRGSDSNQPQHF. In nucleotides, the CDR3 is TGTGCCACCAGAAACCGGGACAGGGGGTCGGATAGCAATCAGCCCCAGCATTTT.

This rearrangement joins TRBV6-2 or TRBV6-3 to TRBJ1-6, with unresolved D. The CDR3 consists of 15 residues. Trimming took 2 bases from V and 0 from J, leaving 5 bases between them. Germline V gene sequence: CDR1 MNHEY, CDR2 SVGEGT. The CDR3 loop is CASSYEGSYNSPLHF. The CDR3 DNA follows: TGTGCCAGCAGTTACGAGGGCTCCTATAATTCACCCCTCCACTTT.

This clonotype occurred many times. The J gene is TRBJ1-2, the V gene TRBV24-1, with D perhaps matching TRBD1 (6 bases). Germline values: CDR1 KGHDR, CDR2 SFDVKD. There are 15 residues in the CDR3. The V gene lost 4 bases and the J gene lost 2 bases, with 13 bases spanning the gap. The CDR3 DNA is TGTGCCACCAGTGACCGTGACAGGACCAACTATGGCTACACCTTC. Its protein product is CATSDRDRTNYGYTF.

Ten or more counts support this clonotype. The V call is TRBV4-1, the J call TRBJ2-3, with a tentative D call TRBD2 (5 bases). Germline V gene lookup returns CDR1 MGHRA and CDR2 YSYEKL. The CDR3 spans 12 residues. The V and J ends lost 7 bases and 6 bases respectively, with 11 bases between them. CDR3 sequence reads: CASMTPGDTQYF. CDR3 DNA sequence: TGCGCCAGCATGACACCGGGGGATACGCAGTATTTT.